This TCR beta chain came from a study of beta chain features in type 1 diabetes. Findings and limits, study-wide: Among patients, naive, central memory and Treg TCRB repertoires appeared more similar than among healthy donors. There was a possibility that cDNA sequencing over-represented cells with high TCR expression.

Isolated RNA was reverse transcribed in full, so expressed TCRB transcripts were sequenced. The study obtained an average of approximately 1 million reads from stem cell-like memory T cell samples. Profiling relied on immunoSEQ multiplex PCR, and the TCRdb table lists in-frame clones only, not all of them. The sample holds some 100,000 clones; roughly 43% are singletons and the top ten take over 0.05%. There are 15 residues in the CDR3. Germline V CDR1 and CDR2: SGDLS, YYNGEE. Losses at the gene ends were 4 bases for V and 7 bases for J; bases not matched to a gene: 11. With regard to this clone: The antigen remains unidentified.

Sorting that relied on CD45RO/CCR7/CD25/CD127/CD95/CD27 yielded CD4+ naive, central memory, regulatory and stem cell-like memory cells. The V gene is TRBV9, the J gene TRBJ2-7, with 10 bases identical to TRBD2. The clonotype comes from a woman between 18 and 29 years old in good health. The sequencing sample was made of stem cell memory CD4+ T cells from blood. The CDR3 sequence is CASSPIVAGGGEQYF. CDR3 sequence (DNA): TGTGCCAGCAGCCCGATCGTAGCGGGAGGTGGAGAGCAGTACTTC.